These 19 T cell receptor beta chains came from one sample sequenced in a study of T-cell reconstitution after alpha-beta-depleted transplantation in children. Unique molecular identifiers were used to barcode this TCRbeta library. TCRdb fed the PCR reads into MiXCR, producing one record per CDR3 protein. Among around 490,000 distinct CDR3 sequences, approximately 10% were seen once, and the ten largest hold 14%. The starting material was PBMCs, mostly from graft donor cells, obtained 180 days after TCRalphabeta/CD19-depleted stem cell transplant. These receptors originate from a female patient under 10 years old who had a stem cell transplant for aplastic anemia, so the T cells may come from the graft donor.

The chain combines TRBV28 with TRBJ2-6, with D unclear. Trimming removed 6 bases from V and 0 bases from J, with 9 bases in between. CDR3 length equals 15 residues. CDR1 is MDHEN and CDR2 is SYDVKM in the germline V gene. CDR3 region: CASRRTYSGANVLTF. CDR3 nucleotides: TGTGCCAGCAGAAGAACCTACTCTGGGGCCAACGTCCTGACTTTC.

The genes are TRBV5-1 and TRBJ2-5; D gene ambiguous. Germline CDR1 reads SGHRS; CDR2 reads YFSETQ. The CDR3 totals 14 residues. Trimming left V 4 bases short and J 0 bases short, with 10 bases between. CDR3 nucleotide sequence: TGCGCCAGCAGCCACCCTGGGAACCAAGAGACCCAGTACTTC. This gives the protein CASSHPGNQETQYF.

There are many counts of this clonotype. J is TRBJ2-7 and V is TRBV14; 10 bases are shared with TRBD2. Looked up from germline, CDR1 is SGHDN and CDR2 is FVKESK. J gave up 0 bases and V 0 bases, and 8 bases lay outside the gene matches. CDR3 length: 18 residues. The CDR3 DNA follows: TGTGCCAGCAGCCAAGAAAGACTAGCGGGCCAACACTCCTACGAGCAGTACTTC. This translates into CASSQERLAGQHSYEQYF.

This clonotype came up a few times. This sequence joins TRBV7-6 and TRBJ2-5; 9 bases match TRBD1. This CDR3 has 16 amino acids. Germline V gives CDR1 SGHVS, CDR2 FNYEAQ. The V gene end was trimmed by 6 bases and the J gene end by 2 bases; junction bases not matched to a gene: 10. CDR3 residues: CASRGTGRAVQETQYF. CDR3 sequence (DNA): TGTGCCAGCAGGGGGACAGGGAGGGCCGTACAAGAGACCCAGTACTTC. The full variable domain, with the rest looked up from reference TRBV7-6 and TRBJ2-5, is GAGVSQSPRYKVTKRGQDVALRCDPISGHVSLYWYRQALGQGPEFLTYFNYEAQQDKSGLPNDRFSAERPEGSISTLTIQRTEQRDSAMYRCASRGTGRAVQETQYFGPGTRLLVL.

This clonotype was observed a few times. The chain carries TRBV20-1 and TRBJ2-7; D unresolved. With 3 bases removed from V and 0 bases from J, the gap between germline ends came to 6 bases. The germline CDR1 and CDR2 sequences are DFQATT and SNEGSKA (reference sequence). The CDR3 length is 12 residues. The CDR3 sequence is CSASGFSYEQYF. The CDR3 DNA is TGCAGTGCTAGCGGGTTCTCCTACGAGCAGTACTTC.

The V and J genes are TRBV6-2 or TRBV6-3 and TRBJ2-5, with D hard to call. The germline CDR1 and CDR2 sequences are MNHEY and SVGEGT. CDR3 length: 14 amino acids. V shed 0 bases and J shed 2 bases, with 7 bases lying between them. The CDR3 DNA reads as TGTGCCAGCAGTTACTCGCTCCCACAAGAGACCCAGTACTTC. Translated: CASSYSLPQETQYF.

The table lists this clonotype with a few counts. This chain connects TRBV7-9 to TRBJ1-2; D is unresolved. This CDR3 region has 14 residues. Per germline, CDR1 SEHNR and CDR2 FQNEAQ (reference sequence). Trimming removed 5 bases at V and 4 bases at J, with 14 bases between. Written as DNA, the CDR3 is TGTGCCAGCAGCCCACACGGACCTAGCTATGGCTACACCTTC. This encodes CASSPHGPSYGYTF.

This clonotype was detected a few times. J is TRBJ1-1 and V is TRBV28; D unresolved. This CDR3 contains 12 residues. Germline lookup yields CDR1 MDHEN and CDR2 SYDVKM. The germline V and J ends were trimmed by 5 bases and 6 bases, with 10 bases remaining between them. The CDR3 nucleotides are TGTGCCAGCAGTCCCTGGAAGTCTGAAGCTTTCTTT. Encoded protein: CASSPWKSEAFF.

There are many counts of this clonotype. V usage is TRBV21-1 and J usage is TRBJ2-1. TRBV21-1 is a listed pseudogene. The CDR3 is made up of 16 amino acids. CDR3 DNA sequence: TGTGCCAGCACCCTAAAGACTCACACTCGCTACAATGAGCAGTTCTTC. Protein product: CASTLKTHTRYNEQFF.

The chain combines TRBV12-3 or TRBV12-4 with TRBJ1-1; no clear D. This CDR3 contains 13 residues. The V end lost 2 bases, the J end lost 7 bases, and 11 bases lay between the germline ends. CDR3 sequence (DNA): TGTGCCAGCAGTTTATCGAGGCCGCTTGAAGCTTTCTTT. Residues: CASSLSRPLEAFF.

The CDR3 nucleotides read TGTGCCAGCAGTTTCCAGATCTCCTACGAGCAGTACTTC. Amino acid sequence: CASSFQISYEQYF. This sequence joins TRBV12-3 or TRBV12-4 and TRBJ2-7; D unresolved. Trimming pared 3 bases from V and 0 bases from J, leaving 6 bases between. The CDR3 is made up of 13 amino acids.

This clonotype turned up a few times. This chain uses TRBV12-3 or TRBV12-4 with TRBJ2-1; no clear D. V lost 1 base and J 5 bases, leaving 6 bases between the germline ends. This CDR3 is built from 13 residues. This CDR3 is CASSLVSDNEQFF. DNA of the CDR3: TGTGCCAGCAGTTTAGTGTCAGACAATGAGCAGTTCTTC.

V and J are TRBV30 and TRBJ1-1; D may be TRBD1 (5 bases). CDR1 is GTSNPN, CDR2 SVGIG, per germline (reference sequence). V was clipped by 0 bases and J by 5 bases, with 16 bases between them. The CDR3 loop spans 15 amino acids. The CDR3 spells CAWSVLRDGKTEAFF. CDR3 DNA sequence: TGTGCCTGGAGTGTACTCAGGGACGGGAAAACTGAAGCTTTCTTT.

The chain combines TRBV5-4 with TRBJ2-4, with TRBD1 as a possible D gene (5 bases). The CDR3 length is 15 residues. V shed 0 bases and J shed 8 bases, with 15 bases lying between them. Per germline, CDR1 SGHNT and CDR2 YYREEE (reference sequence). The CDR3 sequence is CASSLEQGGVDIQYF. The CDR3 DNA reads TGTGCCAGCAGCTTGGAGCAGGGTGGTGTGGACATTCAGTACTTC.

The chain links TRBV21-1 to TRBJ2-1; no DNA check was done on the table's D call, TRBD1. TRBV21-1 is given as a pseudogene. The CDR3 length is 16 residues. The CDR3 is CASSNLEGAHYNEQFF. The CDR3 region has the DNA TGTGCCAGCAGCAATCTTGAGGGGGCGCACTACAATGAGCAGTTCTTC.

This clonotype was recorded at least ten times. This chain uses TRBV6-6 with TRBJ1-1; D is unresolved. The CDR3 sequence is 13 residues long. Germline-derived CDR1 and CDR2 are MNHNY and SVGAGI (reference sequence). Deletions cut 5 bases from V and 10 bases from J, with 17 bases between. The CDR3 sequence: CASSDRSTGGAFF. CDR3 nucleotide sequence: TGTGCCAGCAGTGACCGGTCCACGGGCGGAGCTTTCTTT.

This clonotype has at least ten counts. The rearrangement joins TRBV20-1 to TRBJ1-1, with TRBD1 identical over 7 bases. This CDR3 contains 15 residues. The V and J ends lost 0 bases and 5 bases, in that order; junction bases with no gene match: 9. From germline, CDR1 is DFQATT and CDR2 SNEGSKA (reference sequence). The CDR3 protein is CSARDQGGARTEAFF. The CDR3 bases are TGCAGTGCTAGAGATCAAGGGGGCGCCAGGACTGAAGCTTTCTTT.

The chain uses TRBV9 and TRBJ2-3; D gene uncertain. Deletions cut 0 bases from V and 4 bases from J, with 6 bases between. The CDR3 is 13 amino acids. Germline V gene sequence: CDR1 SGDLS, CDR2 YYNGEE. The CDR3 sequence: CASSVAFADTQYF. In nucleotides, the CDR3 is TGTGCCAGCAGCGTAGCTTTCGCAGATACGCAGTATTTT.

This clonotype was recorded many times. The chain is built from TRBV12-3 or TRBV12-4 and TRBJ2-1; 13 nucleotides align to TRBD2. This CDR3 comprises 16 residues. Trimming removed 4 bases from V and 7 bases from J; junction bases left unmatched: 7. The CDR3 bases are TGTGCCAGCAGTTCGGGACTAGCGGGAAGGGGGAATGAGCAGTTCTTC. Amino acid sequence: CASSSGLAGRGNEQFF.